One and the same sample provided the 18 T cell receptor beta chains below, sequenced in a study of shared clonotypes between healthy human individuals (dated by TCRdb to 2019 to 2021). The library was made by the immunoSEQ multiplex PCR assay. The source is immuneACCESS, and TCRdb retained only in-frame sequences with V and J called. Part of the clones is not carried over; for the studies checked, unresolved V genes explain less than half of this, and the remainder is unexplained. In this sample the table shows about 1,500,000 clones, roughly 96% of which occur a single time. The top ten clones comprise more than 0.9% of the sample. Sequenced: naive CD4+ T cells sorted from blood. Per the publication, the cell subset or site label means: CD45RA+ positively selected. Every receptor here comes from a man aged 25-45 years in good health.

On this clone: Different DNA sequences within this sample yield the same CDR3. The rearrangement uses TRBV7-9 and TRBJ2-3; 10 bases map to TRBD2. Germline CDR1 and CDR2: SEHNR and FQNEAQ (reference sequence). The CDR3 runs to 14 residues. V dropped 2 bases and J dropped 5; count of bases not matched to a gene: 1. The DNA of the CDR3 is TGTGCCAGCAGCTTACGGACTAGCGGAGATACGCAGTATTTT. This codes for CASSLRTSGDTQYF.

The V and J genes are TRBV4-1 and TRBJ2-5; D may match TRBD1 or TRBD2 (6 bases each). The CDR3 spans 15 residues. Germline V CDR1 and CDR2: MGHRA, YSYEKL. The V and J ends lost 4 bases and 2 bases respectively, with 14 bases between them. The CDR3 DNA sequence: TGCGCCAGCAGCCCGACGGAGGGGGAACAAGAGACCCAGTACTTC. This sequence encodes CASSPTEGEQETQYF.

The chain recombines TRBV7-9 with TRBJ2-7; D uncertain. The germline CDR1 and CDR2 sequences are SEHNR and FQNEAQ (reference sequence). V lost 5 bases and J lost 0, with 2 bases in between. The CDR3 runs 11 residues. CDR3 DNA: TGTGCCAGCAGCGTCTCCTACGAGCAGTACTTC. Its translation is CASSVSYEQYF.

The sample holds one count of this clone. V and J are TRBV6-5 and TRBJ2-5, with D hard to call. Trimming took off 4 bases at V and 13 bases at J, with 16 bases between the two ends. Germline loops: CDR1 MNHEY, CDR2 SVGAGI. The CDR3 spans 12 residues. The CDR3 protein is CASSSYDGSRYF. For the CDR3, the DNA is TGTGCCAGCAGTTCTTATGACGGATCCCGGTACTTC.

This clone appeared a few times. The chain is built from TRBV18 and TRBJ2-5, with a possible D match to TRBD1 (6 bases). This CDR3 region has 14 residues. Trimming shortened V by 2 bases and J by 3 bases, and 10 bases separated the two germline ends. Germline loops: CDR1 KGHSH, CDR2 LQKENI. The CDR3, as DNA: TGTGCCAGCTCACCAGTTGGACAGAAAGAGACCCAGTACTTC. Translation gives CASSPVGQKETQYF.

The CDR3 DNA reads TGTGCCAGCAGCGCCTCATCTGGTTACGGGAGCTATGGCTACACCTTC. Translation: CASSASSGYGSYGYTF. The rearrangement links TRBV9 to TRBJ1-2; no clear D gene. The length of the CDR3 is 16 residues. Germline-derived CDR1 and CDR2 are SGDLS and YYNGEE. V lost 3 bases, J lost 4 bases, and 19 bases lay in between.

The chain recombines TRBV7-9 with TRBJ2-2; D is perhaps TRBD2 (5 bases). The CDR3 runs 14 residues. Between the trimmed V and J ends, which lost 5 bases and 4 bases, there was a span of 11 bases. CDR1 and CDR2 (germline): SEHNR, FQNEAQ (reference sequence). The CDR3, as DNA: TGTGCCAGCAGCACGGACGCGGGCACCGGGGAGCTGTTTTTT. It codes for CASSTDAGTGELFF.

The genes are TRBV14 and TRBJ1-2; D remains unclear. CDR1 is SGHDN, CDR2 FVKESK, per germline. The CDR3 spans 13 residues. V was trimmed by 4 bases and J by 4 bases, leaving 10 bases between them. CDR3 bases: TGTGCCAGCAGCCTCAAGCGGAGCTATGGCTACACCTTC. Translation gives CASSLKRSYGYTF.

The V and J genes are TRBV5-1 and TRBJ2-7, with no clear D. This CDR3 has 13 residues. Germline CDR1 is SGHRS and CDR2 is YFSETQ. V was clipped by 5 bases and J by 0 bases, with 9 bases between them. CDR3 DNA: TGCGCCAGCAGAGTAACTGACTCCTACGAGCAGTACTTC. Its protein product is CASRVTDSYEQYF. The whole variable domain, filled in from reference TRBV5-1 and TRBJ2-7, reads KAGVTQTPRYLIKTRGQQVTLSCSPISGHRSVSWYQQTPGQGLQFLFEYFSETQRNKGNFPGRFSGRQFSNSRSEMNVSTLELGDSALYLCASRVTDSYEQYFGPGTRLTVT.

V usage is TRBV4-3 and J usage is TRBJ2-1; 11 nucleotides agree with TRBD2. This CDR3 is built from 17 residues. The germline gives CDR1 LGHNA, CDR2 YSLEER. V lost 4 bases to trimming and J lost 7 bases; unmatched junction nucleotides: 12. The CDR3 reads CASSRDSGRAAGNEQFF. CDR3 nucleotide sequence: TGCGCCAGCAGCCGAGATAGCGGGAGGGCCGCCGGAAATGAGCAGTTCTTC.

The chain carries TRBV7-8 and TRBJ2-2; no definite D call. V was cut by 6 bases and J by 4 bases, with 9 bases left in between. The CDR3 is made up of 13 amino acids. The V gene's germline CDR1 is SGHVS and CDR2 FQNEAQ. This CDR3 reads CASRVSGTGELFF. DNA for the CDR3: TGTGCCAGCAGAGTCTCAGGCACCGGGGAGCTGTTTTTT.

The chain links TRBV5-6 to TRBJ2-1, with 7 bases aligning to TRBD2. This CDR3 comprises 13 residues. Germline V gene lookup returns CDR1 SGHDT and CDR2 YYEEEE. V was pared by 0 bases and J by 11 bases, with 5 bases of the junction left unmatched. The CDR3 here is CASSLGLAVQQFF. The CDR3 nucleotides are TGTGCCAGCAGCTTGGGGCTAGCGGTACAGCAGTTCTTC.

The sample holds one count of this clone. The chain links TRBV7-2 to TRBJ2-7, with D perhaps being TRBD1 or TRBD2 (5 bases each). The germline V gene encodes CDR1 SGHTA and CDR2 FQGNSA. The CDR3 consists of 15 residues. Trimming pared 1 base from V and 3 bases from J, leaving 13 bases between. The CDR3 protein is CASSLVGELSYEQYF. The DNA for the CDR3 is TGTGCCAGCAGCTTAGTGGGGGAATTGAGCTACGAGCAGTACTTC.

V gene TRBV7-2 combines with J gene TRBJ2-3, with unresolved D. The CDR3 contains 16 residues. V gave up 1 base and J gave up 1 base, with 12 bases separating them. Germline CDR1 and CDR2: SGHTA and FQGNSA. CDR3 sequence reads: CASSLVGRAGTDTQYF. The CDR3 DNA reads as TGTGCCAGCAGCTTAGTTGGCAGAGCTGGCACAGATACGCAGTATTTT.

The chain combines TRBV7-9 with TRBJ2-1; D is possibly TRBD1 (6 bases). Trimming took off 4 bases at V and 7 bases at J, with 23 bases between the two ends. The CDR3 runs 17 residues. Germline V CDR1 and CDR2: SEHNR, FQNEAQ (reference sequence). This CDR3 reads CASSSPTGGHYRNEQFF. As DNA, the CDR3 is TGTGCCAGCAGCTCACCCACTGGGGGACACTACCGTAATGAGCAGTTCTTC.

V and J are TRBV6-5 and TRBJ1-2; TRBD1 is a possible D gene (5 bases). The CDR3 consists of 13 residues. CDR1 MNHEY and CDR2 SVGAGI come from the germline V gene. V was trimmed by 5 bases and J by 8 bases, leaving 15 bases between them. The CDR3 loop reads CASSNPDIRGYTF. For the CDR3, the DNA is TGTGCCAGCAGTAATCCGGACATTCGAGGCTACACCTTC.

Here the CDR3 reads CASSLALAGQHNQPQHF. In DNA, the CDR3 is TGTGCCAGCAGCTTAGCGCTAGCGGGACAGCACAATCAGCCCCAGCATTTT. The rearrangement links TRBV7-9 to TRBJ1-5; 7 bases are a match to TRBD1. Germline-derived CDR1 and CDR2 are SEHNR and FQNEAQ (reference sequence). CDR3 length: 17 residues. V shed 0 bases and J 3 bases; nucleotides not matched to a gene: 8. Full variable domain (outside the CDR3, taken from reference TRBV7-9 and TRBJ1-5): DTGVSQNPRHKITKRGQNVTFRCDPISEHNRLYWYRQTLGQGPEFLTYFQNEAQLEKSRLLSDRFSAERPKGSFSTLEIQRTEQGDSAMYLCASSLALAGQHNQPQHFGDGTRLSIL.

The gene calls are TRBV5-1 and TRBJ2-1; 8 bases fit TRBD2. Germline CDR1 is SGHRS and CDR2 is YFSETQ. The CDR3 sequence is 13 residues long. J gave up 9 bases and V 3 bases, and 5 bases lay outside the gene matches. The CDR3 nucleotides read TGCGCCAGCAGCTCTGGACTAGCTGGTGAGCAGTTCTTC. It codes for CASSSGLAGEQFF.